Listed here are 3 T cell receptor beta chains from one sample, sequenced in a study of CD8 T cells in ankylosing spondylitis. Notes on the study in general: Apparently characteristic of ankylosing spondylitis blood was a TCR beta motif (under ten highly homologous variants).

Their cognate antigens are unknown. TCRdb independently ran MiXCR on the 5' RACE reads; one entry per CDR3 protein. The sample consists of some 840,000 distinct CDR3 sequences, about 10% of them appearing once. The specimen was blood, either unsorted or a sorted T cell fraction (not recorded which). These receptors all stem from a male donor with ankylosing spondylitis.

This clonotype was observed a handful of times. This sequence joins TRBV4-3 and TRBJ2-7, with TRBD2 matching 8 bases. The length of the CDR3 is 16 residues. V shed 4 bases, J shed 2 bases, and the junction held 10 bases outside the gene matches. CDR1 and CDR2 (germline): LGHNA, YSLEER. The CDR3 here is CASSRSGGSIAYEQYF. The CDR3 nucleotides are TGCGCCAGCAGCCGCTCGGGGGGGTCCATAGCCTACGAGCAGTACTTC.

The rearrangement links TRBV7-9 to TRBJ2-3, with TRBD1 identical over 8 bases. The CDR3 has 14 residues. V shed 1 base and J 6 bases; nucleotides not matched to a gene: 3. Per germline, CDR1 SEHNR and CDR2 FQNEAQ (reference sequence). The CDR3 coding sequence is TGTGCCAGCAGCTTAGTCAGGGGGCCCGATACGCAGTATTTT. Translating it yields CASSLVRGPDTQYF.

The CDR3 nucleotides read TGCGCCAGCAGCCAACTAGCGGGGAACGCAGATACGCAGTATTTT. Protein product: CASSQLAGNADTQYF. The chain employs TRBV4-3 and TRBJ2-3; TRBD2 matches at 9 bases. J was trimmed by 4 bases and V by 2 bases; bases with no gene match: 4. This CDR3 is built from 15 residues. Germline assignment: CDR1 LGHNA and CDR2 YSLEER.